A single sample is the source of the 7 T cell receptor beta chains below, sequenced in a study of beta chain features in type 1 diabetes. The study reverse transcribed the entire isolated RNA, so it sequenced expressed TCRB transcripts. Repertoires were generated with immunoSEQ multiplex PCR, while TCRdb's copy carries only in-frame clones and drops some. The table lists roughly 380,000 clones, about 18% of them singletons. Sequencing was performed on naive CD4+ T cells from blood. The receptors originated from a young woman in good health.

This chain joins TRBV25-1 and TRBJ2-1, with 7 positions matching TRBD1. Trimming removed 6 bases from V and 10 bases from J; junction bases left unmatched: 12. The CDR3 contains 14 residues. CDR1 is MGHDK, CDR2 SYGVNS, per germline. CDR3 sequence (DNA): TGTGCCAGCAGGACGGCCGGTCGACAGGGCGAGCAGTTCTTC. Residues: CASRTAGRQGEQFF.

The chain recombines TRBV2 with TRBJ2-7; D is uncertain. Germline V gene lookup returns CDR1 SNHLY and CDR2 FYNNEI. The germline V and J ends were trimmed by 9 bases and 6 bases, with 12 bases remaining between them. The CDR3 covers 11 residues. CDR3 amino acids: CARGLDGEQYF. The CDR3 nucleotides read TGTGCCAGGGGCCTTGACGGCGAGCAGTACTTC. The full variable domain, in which reference TRBV2 and TRBJ2-7 provide the parts outside the CDR3, is EPEVTQTPSHQVTQMGQEVILRCVPISNHLYFYWYRQILGQKVEFLVSFYNNEISEKSEIFDDQFSVERPDGSNFTLKIRSTKLEDSAMYFCARGLDGEQYFGPGTRLTVT.

This clone was observed a few times. The CDR3 loop is CASSTPEAGANVLTF. The DNA of the CDR3 is TGTGCCAGCAGCACCCCAGAGGCTGGGGCCAACGTCCTGACTTTC. This sequence joins TRBV4-2 and TRBJ2-6, with unresolved D. This CDR3 is built from 15 residues. V was clipped by 5 bases and J by 2 bases, with 10 bases between them. Germline V gene lookup returns CDR1 LGHNA and CDR2 YNFKEQ.

This clone has a handful of counts. The rearrangement uses TRBV21-1 and TRBJ2-5; the table's D call TRBD2 went unverified against the DNA. TRBV21-1 is a documented pseudogene. CDR3 length equals 20 residues. CDR3 nucleotide sequence: TGTGCCAGCAGCCCCCGCTCGGTGGGACTAGCGGGAGGGCCCGATGGGACCCAGTACTTC. Amino acids: CASSPRSVGLAGGPDGTQYF.

This chain uses TRBV19 with TRBJ1-2; D remains unclear. The CDR3 is 13 amino acids. V shed 7 bases and J shed 4 bases, with 13 bases lying between them. CDR1 is LNHDA and CDR2 is SQIVND in the germline V gene (reference sequence). The chain's CDR3 is CASNQRGSYGYTF. DNA of the CDR3: TGTGCCAGTAACCAGAGAGGGAGCTATGGCTACACCTTC.

The genes are TRBV4-2 and TRBJ2-3, with a weak D call TRBD2 (5 bases). CDR1 is LGHNA, CDR2 YNFKEQ, per germline. The germline V and J ends were trimmed by 4 bases and 0 bases, with 8 bases remaining between them. The CDR3 has 14 residues. The CDR3 nucleotides read TGTGCCAGCAGCCCGGCGGGCAGCACAGATACGCAGTATTTT. This sequence encodes CASSPAGSTDTQYF.

The DNA for the CDR3 is TGCGCCAGCAGCCCCTACCCTAGCGGGAGGGCCTTAGGCGAGCAGTACTTC. This encodes CASSPYPSGRALGEQYF. The V gene is TRBV4-1, the J gene TRBJ2-7; 12 positions agree with TRBD2. Germline trimming cut 4 bases from V and 6 bases from J; bases unmatched to any gene: 13. This CDR3 region has 17 residues. Per germline, CDR1 MGHRA and CDR2 YSYEKL.